These T cell receptor beta chains were read from a single sample in a study of T cells after yellow fever vaccination. Using its own MiXCR run on the 5' RACE reads, TCRdb lists one record per CDR3 protein. This sample has about 580,000 distinct CDR3 sequences, with about a sixth found just once. Source: PBMCs, taken 4 to 6 days after the first yellow fever vaccination. The receptors originated from a man aged 18 to 30 who received the YFV17D yellow fever vaccine. The CDR3 runs from the conserved cysteine through the conserved F or W. The order of the fields is D gene, J gene, clone size, V gene, CDR3 DNA, CDR3 protein. A D gene is named only where the DNA matches it firmly. Clone size appears in some rows only: once, few, many, or a class for an expanded clone.

>TRBD2|TRBJ2-4|once|TRBV3-1
TGTGCCAGCAGCTTCATAGCGGGCGGAAACATTCAGTACTTC
CASSFIAGGNIQYF
>.|TRBJ2-7|.|TRBV29-1
TGCAGCGTTGGAAGGGGCAGTCCCTACGAGCAGTACTTC
CSVGRGSPYEQYF
>.|TRBJ1-1|many|TRBV7-2
TGTGCCAGCAGCTTCTGGGGGAACACTGAAGCTTTCTTT
CASSFWGNTEAFF
>TRBD1|TRBJ1-3|.|TRBV7-9
TGTGCCAGCAGGTACGGGACAGGCTCTGGAAACACCATATATTTT
CASRYGTGSGNTIYF
>.|TRBJ2-5|few|TRBV3-1
TGTGCCAGCAGCCAAGATGGGGTTAGGTCAGAGACCCAGTACTTC
CASSQDGVRSETQYF
>.|TRBJ2-1|few|TRBV5-6
TGTGCCAGCAGCTTCGGGCCGAGCTCCTACAATGAGCAGTTCTTC
CASSFGPSSYNEQFF
>.|TRBJ1-5|.|TRBV2
TGTGCCAGCACCTACACGGACGGCAATCAGCCCCAGCATTTT
CASTYTDGNQPQHF
>.|TRBJ2-1|.|TRBV18
TGTGCCAGCTCACCTTCAGACGGCTCGACGGAGAGTTATGAGCAGTTCTTC
CASSPSDGSTESYEQFF
>TRBD2|TRBJ2-3|few|TRBV7-9
TGTGCCAGCAGTCCGCGACGGGGGGCAGATACGCAGTATTTT
CASSPRRGADTQYF
>.|TRBJ1-1|.|TRBV29-1
TGCAGCGTTGAAGATCCGGAGACCCCGGGCACTGAAGCTTTCTTT
CSVEDPETPGTEAFF
>.|TRBJ2-1|few|TRBV20-1
TGCAGTGCTACCCCCGTAGCGGCCACGAGCTCCTACAATGAGCAGTTCTTC
CSATPVAATSSYNEQFF
>.|TRBJ2-3|.|TRBV3-1
TGTGCCAGCAGCCCGACTAGTGGAGTGGATACGCAGTATTTT
CASSPTSGVDTQYF
>TRBD2|TRBJ2-7|few|TRBV7-2
TGTGCCAGCAGCTTTAGCGGGGGGGACGAGCAGTACTTC
CASSFSGGDEQYF
>.|TRBJ1-2|.|TRBV6-5
TGTGCCAGCAGTTACTCCCTGACGGGTTATGGCTACACCTTC
CASSYSLTGYGYTF
>.|TRBJ2-2|few|TRBV20-1
TGCAGTGCCGGAGAGGGAGGTGGAGCGAACACCGGGGAGCTGTTTTTT
CSAGEGGGANTGELFF
>.|TRBJ2-5|many|TRBV15
TGTGCCACCAGCAGAGGAGGGGTGAGAGAGACCCAGTACTTC
CATSRGGVRETQYF
>.|TRBJ2-5|.|TRBV12-3/TRBV12-4
TGTGCCAGCAATGGAGGCGGCGCCGGAGAGACCCAGTACTTC
CASNGGGAGETQYF
>.|TRBJ1-1|many|TRBV7-9
TGTGCCAGCAGCTTATTCGGGAACACTGAAGCTTTCTTT
CASSLFGNTEAFF
>TRBD1|TRBJ1-2|.|TRBV6-1
TGTGCCAGCAATAGTAAGGGGGCTGGCTATGGCTACACCTTC
CASNSKGAGYGYTF
>TRBD1|TRBJ1-1|.|TRBV29-1
TGCAGCGTTGACAGGACAGGGGGGACTGAAGCTTTCTTT
CSVDRTGGTEAFF
>.|TRBJ2-5|few|TRBV7-2
TGTGCCAGCAGCTTAGCGGGAAGGGCACAGACCCAGTACTTC
CASSLAGRAQTQYF
>.|TRBJ2-5|few|TRBV5-5
TGTGCCAGCAGCTTGGCCCCCGGACAAGAGACCCAGTACTTC
CASSLAPGQETQYF
>.|TRBJ1-1|few|TRBV29-1
TGCAGCGTTGGGGCCAGGGAGGCTTTCTTT
CSVGAREAFF
>.|TRBJ2-1|few|TRBV9
TGTGCCAGCAGCCCCTCTGCCAGGGGGGGAGGGGTAAGTGAGCAGTTCTTC
CASSPSARGGGVSEQFF
>.|TRBJ2-5|.|TRBV20-1
TGCAGTGGGACCCCCGGGGCAGCAAAAGAGACCCAGTACTTC
CSGTPGAAKETQYF
>TRBD2|TRBJ2-7|.|TRBV4-1
TGCGCCAGCAGCCAACTAGCGGGGGGGTTCTCCTACGAGCAGTACTTC
CASSQLAGGFSYEQYF
>TRBD2|TRBJ2-3|.|TRBV7-2
TGTGCCAGCAGCTTAATGAGCGGGGAGGCGGATACGCAGTATTTT
CASSLMSGEADTQYF
>.|TRBJ2-6|.|TRBV12-3/TRBV12-4
TGTGCCAGCATGGAGTTAGGGGCCAACGTCCTGACTTTC
CASMELGANVLTF
>TRBD1|TRBJ2-7|.|TRBV5-4
TGTGCCAGCAGCCTTGACAGGGGGCTTTCCTACGAGCAGTACTTC
CASSLDRGLSYEQYF
>TRBD2|TRBJ2-1|few|TRBV5-1
TGCGCCAGCAGCTTAGTGACTAGCGGGGGAAACGCAAATGAGCAGTTCTTC
CASSLVTSGGNANEQFF
>.|TRBJ2-7|.|TRBV7-6
TGTGCCAGCAGCCCCGGGACTCGCGTTAACGAGCAGTACTTC
CASSPGTRVNEQYF
>.|TRBJ2-1|.|TRBV28
TGTGCCAGCAGTTTACCCGGTTATGAGCAGTTCTTC
CASSLPGYEQFF
>.|TRBJ1-2|.|TRBV10-3
TGTGCCATCACTCCGGGACGCGAAGGACGTGGCTACACCTTC
CAITPGREGRGYTF
>.|TRBJ1-6|.|TRBV7-3
TGTGCCAGCAGCTCAGAAAGTATCTCACCCCTCCACTTT
CASSSESISPLHF
>.|TRBJ2-2|.|TRBV4-1
TGCGCCAGCAGCCAAGTTTCGGAAGGGGCCGGGGAGCTGTTTTTT
CASSQVSEGAGELFF
>TRBD1|TRBJ1-4|.|TRBV4-3
TGCGCCAGCAGCCAAGCTACAGGGGTTCTGTTTTTT
CASSQATGVLFF
>.|TRBJ2-3|.|TRBV5-1
TGCGCCAGCAGCTTAGTTGGGGTGACTAGCACAGATACGCAGTATTTT
CASSLVGVTSTDTQYF
>.|TRBJ2-7|many|TRBV12-3/TRBV12-4
TGTGCCAGCAGGCGGCAGCTATACGAGCAGTACTTC
CASRRQLYEQYF
>.|TRBJ2-5|.|TRBV21-1
TGTGCCAGCAGCAAAGACGAGGGGACAGCTTATCTTTCCCAAGAGACCCAGTACTTC
CASSKDEGTAYLSQETQYF
>.|TRBJ1-1|.|TRBV6-5
TGTGCCAGCAGTTCGTGGACAGCGAACACTGAAGCTTTCTTT
CASSSWTANTEAFF